The rows below give T cell receptor beta chains drawn from one sample of a study of T-cell memory formation after mild COVID-19. MiXCR was run by TCRdb on the 5' RACE reads, yielding one entry per CDR3 protein. The sample consists of 470,000 or so distinct CDR3 sequences, more than 15% of them appearing once. Source material: PBMCs or a T cell subset sorted from them (not recorded which). These receptors originate from a man younger than 35 who had mild COVID-19 (a few samples of this study predate the infection). Cell type and time point are not known. Each CDR3 is given with its conserved first and last residue. Each record gives: clone size, J gene, V gene, D gene, CDR3 DNA, CDR3 protein. D genes are given only for firm matches. Only part of the rows carry a size: once, few, many, or a class if the clone is expanded.

abundance: few
j_gene: TRBJ2-5
v_gene: TRBV5-1
d_gene: .
CDR3nt: TGCGCCAGCAGCATAGGAATCCTCCAAGAGACCCAGTACTTC
CDR3aa: CASSIGILQETQYF

abundance: .
j_gene: TRBJ1-2
v_gene: TRBV6-2/TRBV6-3
d_gene: .
CDR3nt: TGTGCCAGCACCGAGGACAGATATGGCTACACCTTC
CDR3aa: CASTEDRYGYTF

abundance: .
j_gene: TRBJ1-2
v_gene: TRBV25-1
d_gene: .
CDR3nt: TGTGCCAGCAGTGAATATAGGGGAGTGGTAGGTGGCTACACCTTC
CDR3aa: CASSEYRGVVGGYTF

abundance: few
j_gene: TRBJ1-1
v_gene: TRBV7-6
d_gene: .
CDR3nt: TGTGCCAGCAGCTTAGCCCCTTCGACAGGAGACATGAACACTGAAGCTTTCTTT
CDR3aa: CASSLAPSTGDMNTEAFF

abundance: .
j_gene: TRBJ2-7
v_gene: TRBV18
d_gene: TRBD1
CDR3nt: TGTGCCACCTTAGGACAGGGCTCGAGCTCCTACGAGCAGTACTTC
CDR3aa: CATLGQGSSSYEQYF

abundance: .
j_gene: TRBJ1-4
v_gene: TRBV20-1
d_gene: .
CDR3nt: TGCAGTGCTAGAGGAGCCGGGACTTATGAAAAACTGTTTTTT
CDR3aa: CSARGAGTYEKLFF

abundance: .
j_gene: TRBJ2-7
v_gene: TRBV20-1
d_gene: TRBD1
CDR3nt: TGCAGTGCTAGGGCCCACGGGACAGGGGGTCGCGAGCAGTACTTC
CDR3aa: CSARAHGTGGREQYF

abundance: few
j_gene: TRBJ1-1
v_gene: TRBV4-2
d_gene: .
CDR3nt: TGTGCCAGCAGCCAAGGGCCCGGGGGCACTGAAGCTTTCTTT
CDR3aa: CASSQGPGGTEAFF

abundance: .
j_gene: TRBJ2-1
v_gene: TRBV20-1
d_gene: TRBD1
CDR3nt: TGCAGTCAACAGGGGGCAAAAAACAATGAGCAGTTCTTC
CDR3aa: CSQQGAKNNEQFF

abundance: .
j_gene: TRBJ2-5
v_gene: TRBV20-1
d_gene: .
CDR3nt: TGCAGTGCTACCCCTGGGTGGGCAGGAGAGACCCAGTACTTC
CDR3aa: CSATPGWAGETQYF

abundance: .
j_gene: TRBJ2-2
v_gene: TRBV12-3/TRBV12-4
d_gene: .
CDR3nt: TGTGCCAGCAGCCCGGCAGTCCTGGAGCTGTTTTTT
CDR3aa: CASSPAVLELFF

abundance: .
j_gene: TRBJ2-1
v_gene: TRBV7-2
d_gene: .
CDR3nt: TGTGCCAGCAGCCCAACGGGACGGGGCAGGGATGAGCAGTTCTTC
CDR3aa: CASSPTGRGRDEQFF

abundance: many
j_gene: TRBJ1-5
v_gene: TRBV12-3/TRBV12-4
d_gene: .
CDR3nt: TGTGCCAGCAGTTTGGCCCGGGATCAGCCCCAGCATTTT
CDR3aa: CASSLARDQPQHF

abundance: many
j_gene: TRBJ1-5
v_gene: TRBV19
d_gene: .
CDR3nt: TGTGCCAGTAGTATAGATGGGGCAGGAGGCAATCAGCCCCAGCATTTT
CDR3aa: CASSIDGAGGNQPQHF

abundance: many
j_gene: TRBJ2-3
v_gene: TRBV20-1
d_gene: TRBD1
CDR3nt: TGCAGTGCCAATACAGGGGTGGCAGATACGCAGTATTTT
CDR3aa: CSANTGVADTQYF

abundance: .
j_gene: TRBJ1-3
v_gene: TRBV6-5
d_gene: .
CDR3nt: TGTGCCAGCAAACAGGGTCTCGCTGGAAACACCATATATTTT
CDR3aa: CASKQGLAGNTIYF

abundance: few
j_gene: TRBJ2-6
v_gene: TRBV6-2/TRBV6-3
d_gene: .
CDR3nt: TGTGCCAGCAGTTTGCAGCCCCCGACCGGGGCCAACGTCCTGACTTTC
CDR3aa: CASSLQPPTGANVLTF

abundance: .
j_gene: TRBJ1-1
v_gene: TRBV20-1
d_gene: .
CDR3nt: TGCAGTGCTAGGCCCGGGTTTGCTGAAGCTTTCTTT
CDR3aa: CSARPGFAEAFF

abundance: .
j_gene: TRBJ1-6
v_gene: TRBV7-2
d_gene: .
CDR3nt: TGTGCCAGCAGCTACGGGGGGTCGGTCAGAAATTCACCCCTCCACTTT
CDR3aa: CASSYGGSVRNSPLHF

abundance: .
j_gene: TRBJ2-1
v_gene: TRBV12-3/TRBV12-4
d_gene: .
CDR3nt: TGTGCCAGCAGTTCCCGCGCCGGGAATGAGCAGTTCTTC
CDR3aa: CASSSRAGNEQFF

abundance: .
j_gene: TRBJ2-1
v_gene: TRBV5-1
d_gene: .
CDR3nt: TGCGCCAGCAGCTTCCGAGGGGAACCCTACAATGAGCAGTTCTTC
CDR3aa: CASSFRGEPYNEQFF

abundance: few
j_gene: TRBJ2-2
v_gene: TRBV19
d_gene: .
CDR3nt: TGTGCCAGTAGTATAGATCCCCCCGGGACAAGCACCGGGGAGCTGTTTTTT
CDR3aa: CASSIDPPGTSTGELFF

abundance: few
j_gene: TRBJ2-5
v_gene: TRBV3-1
d_gene: TRBD1
CDR3nt: TGTGCCAGCAGCCCTCCCCCGACAGGGTCTGAGACCCAGTACTTC
CDR3aa: CASSPPPTGSETQYF

abundance: .
j_gene: TRBJ2-3
v_gene: TRBV12-3/TRBV12-4
d_gene: .
CDR3nt: TGTGCCAGCAGTCAAGGGGGGCCGGTAGATACGCAGTATTTT
CDR3aa: CASSQGGPVDTQYF

abundance: .
j_gene: TRBJ2-7
v_gene: TRBV5-6
d_gene: TRBD2
CDR3nt: TGTGCCAGCAGCTTTGGGGGGGTAACATCCTACGAGCAGTACTTC
CDR3aa: CASSFGGVTSYEQYF

abundance: .
j_gene: TRBJ2-1
v_gene: TRBV7-2
d_gene: TRBD2
CDR3nt: TGTGCCAGCAGCTTAGACGGGGGGGCGTACAATGAGCAGTTCTTC
CDR3aa: CASSLDGGAYNEQFF

abundance: few
j_gene: TRBJ1-2
v_gene: TRBV2
d_gene: .
CDR3nt: TGTGCCAGCGAGGGAGGATCTTTGGGTGGCTACACCTTC
CDR3aa: CASEGGSLGGYTF

abundance: .
j_gene: TRBJ2-2
v_gene: TRBV7-6
d_gene: .
CDR3nt: TGTGCCAGCAGCTTAGCCGGGCGAGCGAACACCGGGGAGCTGTTTTTT
CDR3aa: CASSLAGRANTGELFF

abundance: few
j_gene: TRBJ2-3
v_gene: TRBV10-3
d_gene: .
CDR3nt: TGTGCCATCAGTGAGCAGGGGGATACGCAGTATTTT
CDR3aa: CAISEQGDTQYF

abundance: .
j_gene: TRBJ2-7
v_gene: TRBV6-1
d_gene: .
CDR3nt: TGTGCCAGCAGCGTAGACAGAGCCTACGAGCAGTACTTC
CDR3aa: CASSVDRAYEQYF

abundance: .
j_gene: TRBJ2-5
v_gene: TRBV6-5
d_gene: TRBD1
CDR3nt: TGTGCCACAGGGGGCGCGGAGACCCAGTACTTC
CDR3aa: CATGGAETQYF

abundance: .
j_gene: TRBJ2-3
v_gene: TRBV20-1
d_gene: .
CDR3nt: TGCAGTGCTAGAGCCAACAGATGGGCGGGGGCTATAGATACGCAGTATTTT
CDR3aa: CSARANRWAGAIDTQYF

abundance: .
j_gene: TRBJ2-3
v_gene: TRBV7-3
d_gene: .
CDR3nt: TGTGCCAGCAGCCCCCCAGGGGCAGATACGCAGTATTTT
CDR3aa: CASSPPGADTQYF

abundance: .
j_gene: TRBJ1-2
v_gene: TRBV12-3/TRBV12-4
d_gene: .
CDR3nt: TGTGCCAGCAGTTTCGTGGCAAGCTATGGCTACACCTTC
CDR3aa: CASSFVASYGYTF

abundance: few
j_gene: TRBJ2-5
v_gene: TRBV18
d_gene: TRBD1
CDR3nt: TGTGCCAGCCCTAGGGGGCCTCGGGAGACCCAGTACTTC
CDR3aa: CASPRGPRETQYF

abundance: many
j_gene: TRBJ2-7
v_gene: TRBV5-1
d_gene: .
CDR3nt: TGCGCCAGCAGCTTGGGATCCCACAGGGTGGATCGCGAGCAGTACTTC
CDR3aa: CASSLGSHRVDREQYF

abundance: .
j_gene: TRBJ2-3
v_gene: TRBV7-9
d_gene: TRBD2
CDR3nt: TGTGCCAGCACCTACCCGGGACTAGCGGGGGGATCTAGCACAGATACGCAGTATTTT
CDR3aa: CASTYPGLAGGSSTDTQYF

abundance: .
j_gene: TRBJ1-2
v_gene: TRBV20-1
d_gene: TRBD1
CDR3nt: TGCAGTGCTAGAGATCCTAGGACAGGGTCTAACTATGGCTACACCTTC
CDR3aa: CSARDPRTGSNYGYTF

abundance: .
j_gene: TRBJ2-5
v_gene: TRBV6-1
d_gene: .
CDR3nt: TGTGCCAGCAGTGAGCCAGGGGGGCCAGAGACCCAGTACTTC
CDR3aa: CASSEPGGPETQYF

abundance: many
j_gene: TRBJ2-4
v_gene: TRBV12-3/TRBV12-4
d_gene: .
CDR3nt: TGTGCCAGCAGCCGTGGGGCGGAAAACATTCAGTACTTC
CDR3aa: CASSRGAENIQYF

abundance: .
j_gene: TRBJ1-6
v_gene: TRBV5-1
d_gene: .
CDR3nt: TGCGCCAGCAGCTCGCAACAGGGACGGAATTCACCCCTCCACTTT
CDR3aa: CASSSQQGRNSPLHF

abundance: .
j_gene: TRBJ1-2
v_gene: TRBV4-1
d_gene: .
CDR3nt: TGCGCCAGCAGCCAAGTCGGAGGCGGCTACACCTTC
CDR3aa: CASSQVGGGYTF

abundance: .
j_gene: TRBJ1-2
v_gene: TRBV7-9
d_gene: .
CDR3nt: TGTGCCAGCAGCTTAGAGTCGGGCCGCATGTCCTTC
CDR3aa: CASSLESGRMSF

abundance: many
j_gene: TRBJ1-5
v_gene: TRBV4-1
d_gene: .
CDR3nt: TGCGCCAGCAGCCAAGCCGGGCAGCCCCAGCATTTT
CDR3aa: CASSQAGQPQHF

abundance: .
j_gene: TRBJ1-6
v_gene: TRBV5-1
d_gene: TRBD1
CDR3nt: TGCGCCAGCAGCTTTGGGACAGGGGTTTCACCCCTCCACTTT
CDR3aa: CASSFGTGVSPLHF

abundance: few
j_gene: TRBJ2-7
v_gene: TRBV4-2
d_gene: TRBD2
CDR3nt: TGTGCCAGCAGCCCTAGCGGGGGCAGCTCCTACGAGCAGTACTTC
CDR3aa: CASSPSGGSSYEQYF